The clone carrying this T cell receptor beta chain was seen a handful of times. This specimen belongs to a study of Graves' ophthalmopathy and Graves' hyperthyroidism. Researchers took RNA transcripts and amplified TCR beta CDR3 regions from them. Scientists carried out first-round RT-PCR using HTBI primers and then a second-round multiplex PCR. TCRdb analysed the multiplex PCR reads with MiXCR anew, one entry per CDR3 protein. The table lists 230,000 or so distinct CDR3 sequences, 45% to 55% of them singletons. This receptor was taken from an adult man with Graves' ophthalmopathy. Sequenced sample: peripheral blood.

The CDR3 loop reads CASSLRQELGAFF. The DNA for the CDR3 is TGTGCCAGCAGCTTACGACAGGAACTAGGAGCTTTCTTT. The chain is built from TRBV7-9 and TRBJ1-1; a possible D gene is TRBD1 (6 bases). The V gene's germline CDR1 is SEHNR and CDR2 FQNEAQ (reference sequence). The CDR3 covers 13 residues. V was clipped by 2 bases and J by 10 bases, with 14 bases between them.